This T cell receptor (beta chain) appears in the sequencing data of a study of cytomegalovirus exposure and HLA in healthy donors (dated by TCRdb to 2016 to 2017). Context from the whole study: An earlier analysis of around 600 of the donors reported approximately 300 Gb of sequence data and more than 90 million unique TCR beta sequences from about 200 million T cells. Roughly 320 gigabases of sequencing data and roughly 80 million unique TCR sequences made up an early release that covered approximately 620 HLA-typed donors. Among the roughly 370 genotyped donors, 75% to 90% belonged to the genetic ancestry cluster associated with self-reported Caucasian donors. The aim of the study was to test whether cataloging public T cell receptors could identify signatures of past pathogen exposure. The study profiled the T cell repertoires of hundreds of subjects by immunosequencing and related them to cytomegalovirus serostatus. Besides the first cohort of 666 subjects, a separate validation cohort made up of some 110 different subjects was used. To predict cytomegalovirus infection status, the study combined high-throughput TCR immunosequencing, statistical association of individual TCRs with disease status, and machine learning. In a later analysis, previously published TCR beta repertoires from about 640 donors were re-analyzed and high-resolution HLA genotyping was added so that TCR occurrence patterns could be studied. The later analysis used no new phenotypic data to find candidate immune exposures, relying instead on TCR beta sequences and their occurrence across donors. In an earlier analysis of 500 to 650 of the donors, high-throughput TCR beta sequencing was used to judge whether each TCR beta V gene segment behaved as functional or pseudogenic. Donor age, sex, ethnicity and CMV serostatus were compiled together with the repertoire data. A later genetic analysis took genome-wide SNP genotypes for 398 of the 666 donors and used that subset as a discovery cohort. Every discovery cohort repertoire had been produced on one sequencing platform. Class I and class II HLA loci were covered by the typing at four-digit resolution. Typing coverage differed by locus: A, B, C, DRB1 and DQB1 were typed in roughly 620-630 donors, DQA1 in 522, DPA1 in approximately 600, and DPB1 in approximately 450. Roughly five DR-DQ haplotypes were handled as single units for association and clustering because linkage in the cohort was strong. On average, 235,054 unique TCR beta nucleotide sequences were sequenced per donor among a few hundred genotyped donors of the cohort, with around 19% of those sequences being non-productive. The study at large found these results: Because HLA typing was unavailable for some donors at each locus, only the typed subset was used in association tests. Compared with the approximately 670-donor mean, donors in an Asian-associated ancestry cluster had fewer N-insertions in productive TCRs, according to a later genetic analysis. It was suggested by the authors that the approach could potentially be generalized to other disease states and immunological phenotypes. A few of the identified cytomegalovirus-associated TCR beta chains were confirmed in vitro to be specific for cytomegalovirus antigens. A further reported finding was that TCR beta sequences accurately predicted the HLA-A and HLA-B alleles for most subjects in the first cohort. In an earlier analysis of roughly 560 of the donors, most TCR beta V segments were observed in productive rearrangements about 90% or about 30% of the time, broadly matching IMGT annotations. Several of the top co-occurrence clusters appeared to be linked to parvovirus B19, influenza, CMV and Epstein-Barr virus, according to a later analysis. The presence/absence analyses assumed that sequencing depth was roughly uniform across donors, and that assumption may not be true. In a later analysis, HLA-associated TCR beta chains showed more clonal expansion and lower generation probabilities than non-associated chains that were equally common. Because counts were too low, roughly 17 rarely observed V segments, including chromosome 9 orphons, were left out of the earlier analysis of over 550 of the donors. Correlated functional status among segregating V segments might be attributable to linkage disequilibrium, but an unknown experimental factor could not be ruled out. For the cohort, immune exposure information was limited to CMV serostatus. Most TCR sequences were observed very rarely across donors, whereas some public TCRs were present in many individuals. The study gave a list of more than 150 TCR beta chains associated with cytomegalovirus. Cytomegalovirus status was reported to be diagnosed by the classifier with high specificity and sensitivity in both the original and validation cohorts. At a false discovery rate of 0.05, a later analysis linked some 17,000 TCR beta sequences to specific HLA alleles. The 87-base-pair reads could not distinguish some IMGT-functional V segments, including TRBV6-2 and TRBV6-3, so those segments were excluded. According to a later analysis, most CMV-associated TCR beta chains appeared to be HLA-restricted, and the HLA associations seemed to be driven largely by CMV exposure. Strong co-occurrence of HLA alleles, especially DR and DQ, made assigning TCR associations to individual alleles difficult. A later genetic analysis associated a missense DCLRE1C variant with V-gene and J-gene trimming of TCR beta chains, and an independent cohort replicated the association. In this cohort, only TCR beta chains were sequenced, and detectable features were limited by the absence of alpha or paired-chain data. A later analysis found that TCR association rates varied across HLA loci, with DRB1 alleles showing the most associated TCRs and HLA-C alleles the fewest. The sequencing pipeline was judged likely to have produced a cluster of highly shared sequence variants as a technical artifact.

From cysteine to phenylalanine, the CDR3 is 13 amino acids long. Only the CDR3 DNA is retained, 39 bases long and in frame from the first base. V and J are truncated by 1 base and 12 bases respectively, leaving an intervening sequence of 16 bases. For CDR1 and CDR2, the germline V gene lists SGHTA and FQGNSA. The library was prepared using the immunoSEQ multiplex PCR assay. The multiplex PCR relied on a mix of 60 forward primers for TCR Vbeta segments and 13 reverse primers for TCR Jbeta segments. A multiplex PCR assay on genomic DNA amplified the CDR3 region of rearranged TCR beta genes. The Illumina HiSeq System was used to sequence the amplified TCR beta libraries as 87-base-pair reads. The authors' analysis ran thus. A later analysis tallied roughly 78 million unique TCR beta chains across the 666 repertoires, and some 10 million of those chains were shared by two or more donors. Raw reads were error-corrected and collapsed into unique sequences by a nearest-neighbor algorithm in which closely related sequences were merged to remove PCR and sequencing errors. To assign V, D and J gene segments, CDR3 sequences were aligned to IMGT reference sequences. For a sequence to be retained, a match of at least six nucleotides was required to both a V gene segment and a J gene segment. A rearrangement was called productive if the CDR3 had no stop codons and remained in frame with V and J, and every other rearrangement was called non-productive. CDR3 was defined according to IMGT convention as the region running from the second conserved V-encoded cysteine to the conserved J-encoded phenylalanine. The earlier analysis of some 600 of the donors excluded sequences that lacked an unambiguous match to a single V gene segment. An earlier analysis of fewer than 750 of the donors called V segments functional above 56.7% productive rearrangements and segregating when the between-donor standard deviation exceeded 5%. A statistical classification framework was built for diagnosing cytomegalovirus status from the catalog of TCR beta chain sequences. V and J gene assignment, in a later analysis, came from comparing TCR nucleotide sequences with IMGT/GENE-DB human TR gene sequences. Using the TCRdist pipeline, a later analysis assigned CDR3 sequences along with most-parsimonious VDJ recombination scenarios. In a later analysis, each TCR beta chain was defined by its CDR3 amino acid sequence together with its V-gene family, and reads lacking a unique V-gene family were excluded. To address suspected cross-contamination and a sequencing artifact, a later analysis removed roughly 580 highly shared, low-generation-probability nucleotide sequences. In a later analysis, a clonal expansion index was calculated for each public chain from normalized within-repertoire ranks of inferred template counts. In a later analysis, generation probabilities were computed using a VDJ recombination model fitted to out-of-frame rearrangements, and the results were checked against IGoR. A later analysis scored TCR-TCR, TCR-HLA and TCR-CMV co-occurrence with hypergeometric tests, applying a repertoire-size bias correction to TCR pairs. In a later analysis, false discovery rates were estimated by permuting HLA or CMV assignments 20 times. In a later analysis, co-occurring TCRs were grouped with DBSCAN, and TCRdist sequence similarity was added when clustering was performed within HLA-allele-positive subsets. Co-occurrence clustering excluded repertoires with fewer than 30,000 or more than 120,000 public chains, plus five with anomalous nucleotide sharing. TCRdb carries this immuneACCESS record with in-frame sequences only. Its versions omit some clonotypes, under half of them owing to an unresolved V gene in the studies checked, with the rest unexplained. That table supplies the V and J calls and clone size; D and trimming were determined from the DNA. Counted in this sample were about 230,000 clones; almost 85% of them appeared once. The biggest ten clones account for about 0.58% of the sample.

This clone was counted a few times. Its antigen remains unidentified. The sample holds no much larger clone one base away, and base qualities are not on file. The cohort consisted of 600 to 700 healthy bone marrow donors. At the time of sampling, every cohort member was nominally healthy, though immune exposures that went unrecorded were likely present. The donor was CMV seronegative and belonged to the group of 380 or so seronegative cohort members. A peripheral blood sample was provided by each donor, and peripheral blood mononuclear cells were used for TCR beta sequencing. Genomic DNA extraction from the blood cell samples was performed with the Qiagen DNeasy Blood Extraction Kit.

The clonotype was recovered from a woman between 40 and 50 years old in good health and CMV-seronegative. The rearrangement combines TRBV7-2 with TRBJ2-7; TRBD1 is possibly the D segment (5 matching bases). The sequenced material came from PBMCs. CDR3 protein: CASSLVPWQGPYF. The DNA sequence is TGTGCCAGCAGCTTAGTTCCCTGGCAGGGTCCGTACTTC.